This is a list of T cell receptor beta chains from one sample in a study of blood T cells in healthy people across ages. TCRdb analysed the 5' RACE reads with MiXCR anew, one entry per CDR3 protein. The sample lists 700,000 or so distinct CDR3 sequences; roughly two fifths were seen once. Sequenced material: blood. Receptor source: an elderly man in good health. Both conserved end residues are part of each CDR3. Each record gives: J gene, V gene, CDR3 protein.

TRBJ2-1,TRBV7-2,CASSPSDRSPNEQFF
TRBJ2-5,TRBV15,CATSRARGTRETQYF
TRBJ2-7,TRBV29-1,CSVVRDNTYEQYF
TRBJ2-7,TRBV6-6,CASSYSTGARYEQYF
TRBJ2-7,TRBV10-1,CASALDRGGEQYF
TRBJ2-4,TRBV20-1,CSAGGGGQNIQYF
TRBJ1-5,TRBV6-2/TRBV6-3,CASSQQGGAQPQHF
NA,TRBV29-1,CSNNGEGGSYNEQYF
TRBJ2-3,TRBV7-9,CASSQTGLSTDTQYF
TRBJ2-7,TRBV7-2,CASSSDTGSYEQYF
TRBJ2-7,TRBV27,CASSRGQGLYEQYF
TRBJ2-3,TRBV4-2,CASSQRAGTGGRDTQYF
TRBJ2-2,TRBV27,CASSLLWGPTRTGELFF
TRBJ1-1,TRBV14,CASSQARGTNTEAFF
TRBJ2-5,TRBV7-2,CASSRPRPKLDEQYF
TRBJ2-1,TRBV7-2,CASNWDRRYNEQFF
TRBJ2-5,TRBV20-1,CSAKNSDRGLGETQYF
TRBJ2-7,TRBV29-1,CSVFGASYEQYF
NA,TRBV4-2,CASSQGYRPEQYF
TRBJ2-7,TRBV25-1,CASSVRFEQYF